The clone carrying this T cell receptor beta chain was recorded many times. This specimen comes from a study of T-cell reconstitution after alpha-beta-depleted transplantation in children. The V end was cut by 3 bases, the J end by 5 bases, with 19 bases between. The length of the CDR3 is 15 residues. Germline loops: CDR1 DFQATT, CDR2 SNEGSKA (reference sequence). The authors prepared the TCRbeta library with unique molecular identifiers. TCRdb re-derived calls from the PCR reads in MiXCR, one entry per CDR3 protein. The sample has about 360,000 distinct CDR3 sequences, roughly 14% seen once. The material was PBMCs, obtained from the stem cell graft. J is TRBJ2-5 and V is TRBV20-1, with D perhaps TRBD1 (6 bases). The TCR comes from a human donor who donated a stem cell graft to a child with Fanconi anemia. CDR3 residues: CSARSAEGVGETQYF. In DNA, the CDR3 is TGCAGTGCTAGGTCGGCAGAGGGGGTCGGGGAGACCCAGTACTTC.